The rows below give T cell receptor beta chains drawn from one sample of a study of Ad26.COV2.S vaccination and SARS-CoV-2 variants. Here immunoSEQ multiplex PCR was the method, and the copy in TCRdb shows in-frame clones only, minus some. The sample shows about 350,000 clones, 92% of them seen only once. This sample comprised peripheral blood, obtained after recovery from COVID-19. The source is a human donor who had recovered from COVID-19. CDR3s include the opening cysteine and the closing phenylalanine or tryptophan. A D gene is named only where the DNA matches it firmly. Where a row states a size, it is once, few, many or the class of an expanded clone; other rows omit it.

size	J	D	V	DNA	CDR3
NA	TRBJ2-7	TRBD1	TRBV29-1	TGCAGCGCTAGGGGACCCGGGACAGGAGCCTACGAGCAGTACTTC	CSARGPGTGAYEQYF
NA	TRBJ1-4	NA	TRBV10-3	TGTGCCATCAGTGACAGTCCTGCAACTAATGAAAAACTGTTTTTT	CAISDSPATNEKLFF
NA	TRBJ2-3	NA	TRBV2	TGTGCCAGCAGCTTTGAGGGGGGAACAGATACGCAGTATTTT	CASSFEGGTDTQYF
NA	TRBJ1-3	TRBD1	TRBV2	TGTGCCAGCAGGGAGCCCGGACAGGGGGCGCGAAACACCATATATTTT	CASREPGQGARNTIYF
NA	TRBJ1-3	NA	TRBV7-2	TGTGCCAGCAGCTTAGATAGCCCACCTGGAAACACCATATATTTT	CASSLDSPPGNTIYF
NA	TRBJ1-2	TRBD1	TRBV20-1	TGCAGTGCTACTGACAGGGGGAACTATGGCTACACCTTC	CSATDRGNYGYTF
NA	TRBJ2-1	NA	TRBV9	TGTGCCAGCAGCGTAGGGTTCCGACCGCATGAGCAGTTCTTC	CASSVGFRPHEQFF
NA	TRBJ2-1	NA	TRBV5-1	TGCGCCAGCACCCCGGGGGCAGTTAATGAGCAGTTCTTC	CASTPGAVNEQFF
NA	TRBJ2-1	TRBD2	TRBV6-5	TGTGCCAGCAGTTACTCGGGACTAGTGAACAATGAGCAGTTCTTC	CASSYSGLVNNEQFF
NA	TRBJ2-3	TRBD2	TRBV13	TGTGCCAGCAGCTTAGCCCTAGCGGGGTTTACAGATACGCAGTATTTT	CASSLALAGFTDTQYF
NA	TRBJ1-1	TRBD1	TRBV19	TGTGCCAGTAGTATACTAACCGGGACAGACGACACTGAAGCTTTCTTT	CASSILTGTDDTEAFF
NA	TRBJ1-1	NA	TRBV9	TGTGCCAGCAGCCCCAACATTGTCCAACACACTGAAGCTTTCTTT	CASSPNIVQHTEAFF
once	TRBJ1-1	NA	TRBV5-4	TGTGCCAGCAGCATCGCGGTGACCGGGAAGAACACTGAAGCTTTCTTT	CASSIAVTGKNTEAFF
NA	TRBJ2-6	NA	TRBV5-6	TGTGCCAGCAGGTTTGCTGGGGCCAACGTCCTGACTTTC	CASRFAGANVLTF
NA	TRBJ1-6	NA	TRBV7-3	TGTGCCAGCAGCCCAGGATGGGGGTCCAATTCACCCCTCCACTTT	CASSPGWGSNSPLHF
NA	TRBJ1-5	TRBD1	TRBV27	TGTGCCAGCAGATCGGGACAGGGGGCATGGAATCAGCCCCAGCATTTT	CASRSGQGAWNQPQHF
NA	TRBJ1-2	NA	TRBV12-3/TRBV12-4	TGTGCCAGCAGTTTACAAGGTATGGGCGGCTACACCTTC	CASSLQGMGGYTF
NA	TRBJ2-1	NA	TRBV12-5	TGTGCTAGCGCCCCGCCTTGGCGGGCCCACAATGAGCAGTTCTTC	CASAPPWRAHNEQFF
NA	TRBJ1-1	NA	TRBV5-1	TGCGCCAGCAGCCGGGCAGGGGAGGCTGAAGCTTTCTTT	CASSRAGEAEAFF
NA	TRBJ1-1	NA	TRBV2	TGTGCCAGCGAAGAAAACACTGAAGCTTTCTTT	CASEENTEAFF
NA	TRBJ1-2	NA	TRBV6-5	TGTGCCAGCACCCCCGGCGGGGGGGGCTATGGCTACACCTTC	CASTPGGGGYGYTF
once	TRBJ1-5	NA	TRBV19	TGTGCCAGTAAGGTAGTGGGGGACGTTCGGGGGAATCAGCCCCAGCATTTT	CASKVVGDVRGNQPQHF
NA	TRBJ2-2	NA	TRBV27	TGTGCCAGCAGCCTCCTGGGGAACACCGGGGAGCTGTTTTTT	CASSLLGNTGELFF
NA	TRBJ2-7	NA	TRBV3-1/TRBV3-2	TGTGCCAGCAGCCAAGAAAGGGTTTCCTACGAGCAGTACTTC	CASSQERVSYEQYF
NA	TRBJ1-2	NA	TRBV6-5	TGTGCCAGCGCCCCGACTTTCCGGGGGTATGGCTACACCTTC	CASAPTFRGYGYTF